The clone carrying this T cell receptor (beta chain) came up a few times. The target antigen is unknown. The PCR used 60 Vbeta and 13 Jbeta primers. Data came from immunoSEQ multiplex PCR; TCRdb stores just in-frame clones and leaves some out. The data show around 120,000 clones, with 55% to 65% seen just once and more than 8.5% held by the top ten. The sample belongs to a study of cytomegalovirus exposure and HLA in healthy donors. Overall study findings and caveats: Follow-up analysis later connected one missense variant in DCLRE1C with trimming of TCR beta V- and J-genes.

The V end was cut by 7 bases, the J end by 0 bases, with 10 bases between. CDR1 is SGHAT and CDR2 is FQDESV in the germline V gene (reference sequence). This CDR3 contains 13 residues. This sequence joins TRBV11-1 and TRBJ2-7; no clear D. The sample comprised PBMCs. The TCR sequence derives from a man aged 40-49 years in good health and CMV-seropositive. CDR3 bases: TGTGCCAGCACCCAGGTTACCTCCTACGAGCAGTACTTC. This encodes CASTQVTSYEQYF.